The 29 T cell receptor beta chains presented below share a single source sample, sequenced in a study of shared clonotypes between healthy human individuals (dated by TCRdb to 2020 to 2021). Libraries were made using the immunoSEQ multiplex PCR assay. TCRdb retrieved this table from immuneACCESS and kept in-frame rearrangements only. Not all clones are present; in checked studies, unresolved V genes account for under half, and no reason is known for the remainder. This sample holds around 600,000 clones; roughly 98% were observed only once. The ten top clones hold around 0.3% of the sample. CD8 naive samples were CD45RO-negative cells positively selected for CCR7, giving a CD45RA+CCR7+ population that excluded TemRA cells. The sequenced sample consisted of naive CD8+ T cells sorted from blood. Reading the label with the study, this specimen's cell subset or site is: CD45RA+CCR7+. The receptor source for this set is a man younger than 40 in good health.

The chain links TRBV11-2 to TRBJ2-7; D tentatively fits TRBD1 or TRBD2 (5 bases each). This CDR3 contains 13 residues. Between the trimmed V and J ends, which lost 3 bases and 6 bases, there was a span of 12 bases. CDR1 is SGHAT, CDR2 FQNNGV, per germline. CDR3 coding DNA: TGTGCCAGCAGCTTGGGGACGCTGGCCGAGCAGTACTTC. It specifies CASSLGTLAEQYF.

The chain couples TRBV19 to TRBJ2-7; 8 bases are a match to TRBD2. Germline assignment: CDR1 LNHDA and CDR2 SQIVND (reference sequence). The CDR3 has 17 amino acids. The J segment lost 5 bases and the V segment lost 5 bases, leaving 17 bases of the junction unmatched. The CDR3 protein is CASSPSGFGAGGHEQYF. CDR3 DNA sequence: TGTGCCAGTAGTCCCTCAGGGTTCGGGGCGGGAGGTCACGAGCAGTACTTC.

The CDR3 region has the DNA TGTGCCAGCAGCGAAACAGGGGAGCGCGACAATGAGCAGTTCTTC. Translating gives CASSETGERDNEQFF. The rearrangement joins TRBV28 to TRBJ2-1; 7 bases map to TRBD1. Germline CDR1 and CDR2: MDHEN and SYDVKM. This CDR3 is 15 amino acids long. Losses at the gene ends were 6 bases for V and 5 bases for J; bases not matched to a gene: 10.

The V gene is TRBV7-2, the J gene TRBJ2-3, with D unclear. The germline CDR1 and CDR2 sequences are SGHTA and FQGNSA. The CDR3 length is 14 residues. Trimming removed 4 bases from V and 0 bases from J, with 8 bases in between. As DNA, the CDR3 is TGTGCCAGCAGCTCCGGACGAAGCACAGATACGCAGTATTTT. As protein: CASSSGRSTDTQYF.

This rearrangement joins TRBV2 to TRBJ2-7; TRBD2 might be the D (6 bases). This CDR3 comprises 12 residues. CDR1 is SNHLY and CDR2 is FYNNEI in the germline V gene. V dropped 6 bases and J dropped 3 bases, with 9 bases sitting between them. CDR3 DNA sequence: TGTGCCAGCAGCGGGACTTTCTACGAGCAGTACTTC. Translation: CASSGTFYEQYF.

The rearrangement links TRBV29-1 to TRBJ2-7; TRBD2 aligns across 7 bases. Germline V gene sequence: CDR1 SQVTM, CDR2 ANQGSEA. The CDR3 has 12 residues. The V segment lost 7 bases and the J segment 3 bases; nucleotides outside the gene matches: 6. The CDR3 spells CSAWGGSYEQYF. CDR3 DNA: TGCAGCGCCTGGGGCGGGAGCTACGAGCAGTACTTC.

The gene calls are TRBV13 and TRBJ2-3; 8 nucleotides match TRBD2. CDR1 and CDR2 (germline): PRHDT, FYEKMQ (reference sequence). With 2 bases clipped from V and 1 base from J, the junction kept 2 bases outside the gene matches. The CDR3 has 15 residues. The CDR3 protein is CASSLSAGGTDTQYF. The CDR3 coding sequence is TGTGCCAGCAGCTTATCAGCGGGAGGCACAGATACGCAGTATTTT.

V is TRBV27 and J is TRBJ2-7; no definite D call. V gave up 5 bases and J gave up 0 bases, with 17 bases separating them. Germline V gene sequence: CDR1 MNHEY, CDR2 SMNVEV (reference sequence). The CDR3 totals 16 residues. CDR3 DNA sequence: TGTGCCAGCAGTCCCCTCACAGTGGGGAACTCCTACGAGCAGTACTTC. It translates to CASSPLTVGNSYEQYF.

The chain joins TRBV12-5 to TRBJ2-7; TRBD1 agrees at 7 bases. The CDR3 sequence is 14 residues long. Germline values: CDR1 LGHNT, CDR2 FRNRAP. V lost 1 base, J lost 5 bases, and 5 bases stayed unmatched. CDR3 bases: TGTGCTAGTGGTTTGGATAACAGGGGACACGAGCAGTACTTC. It translates to CASGLDNRGHEQYF.

This rearrangement joins TRBV11-3 to TRBJ2-2; no clear D. The germline V gene encodes CDR1 SGHNT and CDR2 YENEEA. V was cut by 3 bases and J by 7 bases, with 12 bases left in between. The CDR3 consists of 14 residues. In DNA, the CDR3 is TGTGCCAGCAGCTTCGATTGGAGAGGCGGGGAGCTGTTTTTT. It codes for CASSFDWRGGELFF.

The V and J genes are TRBV7-8 and TRBJ2-1, with 9 positions matching TRBD2. The germline gives CDR1 SGHVS, CDR2 FQNEAQ. The CDR3 consists of 17 residues. V shed 7 bases and J 3 bases; nucleotides not matched to a gene: 13. The chain's CDR3 is CASTLGRVAGDYNEQFF. In nucleotides, the CDR3 is TGTGCCAGCACCCTAGGGAGGGTAGCGGGAGACTACAATGAGCAGTTCTTC. The full variable domain, with the rest looked up from reference TRBV7-8 and TRBJ2-1, is GAGVSQSPRYKVAKRGQDVALRCDPISGHVSLFWYQQALGQGPEFLTYFQNEAQLDKSGLPSDRFFAERPEGSVSTLKIQRTQQEDSAVYLCASTLGRVAGDYNEQFFGPGTRLTVL.

V is TRBV5-1 and J is TRBJ2-7; 10 bases map to TRBD1. Trimming cost V 0 bases and J 1 base; bases outside gene matches: 4. CDR1 and CDR2 from the germline V gene are SGHRS and YFSETQ. The CDR3 has 16 residues. CDR3 DNA sequence: TGCGCCAGCAGCTTGGCCGCGGGACAGGGGTCCTACGAGCAGTACTTC. This translates into CASSLAAGQGSYEQYF.

The chain joins TRBV29-1 to TRBJ2-7; 7 positions match TRBD2. CDR3 length: 13 residues. V shed 1 base and J 7 bases; nucleotides not matched to a gene: 7. Looked up from germline, CDR1 is SQVTM and CDR2 is ANQGSEA. The DNA for the CDR3 is TGCAGCGTTGAAGTGGCGCGGGAGAGAGAGCAGTACTTC. This gives the protein CSVEVAREREQYF.

The chain carries TRBV2 and TRBJ2-5; the match to TRBD2 covers 9 bases. CDR1 and CDR2 (germline): SNHLY, FYNNEI. The CDR3 loop spans 16 amino acids. V lost 0 bases to trimming and J lost 1 base; unmatched junction nucleotides: 3. The CDR3 bases are TGTGCCAGCAGTGAAGCTAGCGGGAGCCTCCAAGAGACCCAGTACTTC. Protein product: CASSEASGSLQETQYF.

The chain is built from TRBV27 and TRBJ1-2; D unresolved. The V and J ends lost 5 bases and 3 bases respectively, with 16 bases between them. Looked up from germline, CDR1 is MNHEY and CDR2 is SMNVEV (reference sequence). The CDR3 is 15 residues long. Written as DNA, the CDR3 is TGTGCCAGCAGTCCAAACCCAGGACGGGACTATGGCTACACCTTC. Translated, it gives CASSPNPGRDYGYTF.

About this clone itself: Other DNA variants within this sample encode the same CDR3. The chain has TRBV27 and TRBJ2-7, with no clear D. The CDR3 is 13 amino acids. The V end lost 2 bases, the J end lost 3 bases, and 8 bases lay between the germline ends. Germline V gene data show CDR1 as MNHEY and CDR2 as SMNVEV (reference sequence). The CDR3 sequence: CASSLGQVYEQYF. The CDR3 DNA sequence: TGTGCCAGCAGTTTAGGGCAAGTCTACGAGCAGTACTTC.

V is TRBV9 and J is TRBJ1-2; 9 bases align to TRBD1. The V gene end was trimmed by 0 bases and the J gene end by 7 bases; junction bases not matched to a gene: 10. The CDR3 totals 16 residues. The germline V gene encodes CDR1 SGDLS and CDR2 YYNGEE. In DNA form, the CDR3 reads TGTGCCAGCAGCGTAGGTCGGGGACAGGGAAGAGGTGGCTACACCTTC. Translating gives CASSVGRGQGRGGYTF.

The genes are TRBV7-9 and TRBJ1-5; 8 bases line up with TRBD1. The CDR3 loop spans 15 amino acids. V dropped 4 bases and J dropped 7; count of bases not matched to a gene: 9. From germline, CDR1 is SEHNR and CDR2 FQNEAQ (reference sequence). This CDR3 is CASSSSDREEQPQHF. CDR3 nucleotide sequence: TGTGCCAGCAGCTCCTCGGACAGGGAGGAACAGCCCCAGCATTTT.

The chain employs TRBV7-9 and TRBJ2-7; D unresolved. Germline V gene data show CDR1 as SEHNR and CDR2 as FQNEAQ (reference sequence). V shed 0 bases and J shed 1 base, with 10 bases lying between them. This CDR3 has 15 amino acids. The CDR3 DNA reads TGTGCCAGCAGCTTAGCCGAGGAGCCTTCCTACGAGCAGTACTTC. Residues: CASSLAEEPSYEQYF.

This chain uses TRBV27 with TRBJ2-5, with 10 bases that match TRBD2. J was trimmed by 5 bases and V by 8 bases; bases with no gene match: 5. This CDR3 comprises 13 residues. Germline-derived CDR1 and CDR2 are MNHEY and SMNVEV (reference sequence). The CDR3 DNA is TGTGCCAGCCAAAGCGGGAGGGGCGAGACCCAGTACTTC. Residues: CASQSGRGETQYF.

The chain employs TRBV27 and TRBJ2-1; TRBD2 matches at 11 bases. With V trimmed by 5 bases and J by 4 bases, 10 bases remained unmatched. CDR3 length equals 17 residues. Germline CDR1 and CDR2: MNHEY and SMNVEV (reference sequence). CDR3 sequence reads: CASSPGTSGPSYNEQFF. CDR3 DNA: TGTGCCAGCAGTCCCGGGACTAGCGGACCCTCATACAATGAGCAGTTCTTC.

In this sample, this clone turned up once. Other DNA sequences in this sample translate to the same CDR3. The V call is TRBV29-1, the J call TRBJ2-7, with D possibly being TRBD1 or TRBD2 (6 bases each). This CDR3 is built from 14 residues. Germline values: CDR1 SQVTM, CDR2 ANQGSEA. Trimming stripped 0 bases from V and 3 bases from J, with 12 bases between. CDR3 nucleotides: TGCAGCGTTGAAGATCGGGGGACAAGCTACGAGCAGTACTTC. It yields the protein CSVEDRGTSYEQYF.

This chain uses TRBV5-4 with TRBJ2-1; 11 bases are a match to TRBD2. There are 15 residues in the CDR3. Looked up from germline, CDR1 is SGHNT and CDR2 is YYREEE (reference sequence). Germline trimming cut 2 bases from V and 4 bases from J; bases unmatched to any gene: 2. The CDR3 is CASSFRTSGYNEQFF. In DNA form, the CDR3 reads TGTGCCAGCAGCTTCCGGACTAGCGGGTACAATGAGCAGTTCTTC.

This chain connects TRBV14 to TRBJ2-1; no definite D call. The V end lost 1 base, the J end lost 9 bases, and 19 bases lay between the germline ends. The germline V gene has CDR1 SGHDN and CDR2 FVKESK. The CDR3 runs to 16 residues. Written as DNA, the CDR3 is TGTGCCAGCAGCCAAGTGGCACGAAGGTCCTCCATTGAGCAGTTCTTC. It is translated as CASSQVARRSSIEQFF.

The rearrangement links TRBV30 to TRBJ1-1; D not resolved. CDR3 length equals 12 residues. The ends were cut back, 5 bases at V and 3 bases at J, with 10 bases in the middle. Looked up from germline, CDR1 is GTSNPN and CDR2 is SVGIG (reference sequence). This CDR3 is CAWGRLHTEAFF. CDR3 bases: TGTGCCTGGGGTCGTCTGCACACTGAAGCTTTCTTT. The full variable domain, completed using reference TRBV30 and TRBJ1-1, is SQTIHQWPATLVQPVGSPLSLECTVEGTSNPNLYWYRQAAGRGLQLLFYSVGIGQISSEVPQNLSASRPQDRQFILSSKKLLLSDSGFYLCAWGRLHTEAFFGQGTRLTVV.

The chain joins TRBV4-1 to TRBJ2-1; 11 bases map to TRBD2. Losses at the gene ends were 4 bases for V and 4 bases for J; bases not matched to a gene: 9. This CDR3 region has 17 residues. Germline CDR1 is MGHRA and CDR2 is YSYEKL. CDR3 loop: CASSRSTGTSGYNEQFF. The CDR3 nucleotides read TGCGCCAGCAGCCGTTCAACCGGGACTAGCGGTTACAATGAGCAGTTCTTC.

This clone was picked up one time. The CDR3 nucleotides are TGTGCCAGCAGCTTAGTTTCAGCGGGGGGCCCTCAAGAGACCCAGTACTTC. This sequence encodes CASSLVSAGGPQETQYF. The chain recombines TRBV7-2 with TRBJ2-5; TRBD2 aligns across 9 bases. Germline V gives CDR1 SGHTA, CDR2 FQGNSA. The CDR3 spans 17 residues. The trim removed 1 base at V and 2 bases at J, leaving 8 bases unmatched.

V and J are TRBV7-2 and TRBJ1-2, with TRBD1 matching over 10 bases. CDR1 is SGHTA, CDR2 FQGNSA, per germline. There are 15 residues in the CDR3. V gave up 5 bases and J gave up 5 bases; unmatched junction bases: 8. CDR3 in DNA: TGTGCCAGCAGCCATCCGGGACAGGGGTTTTATGGCTACACCTTC. It codes for CASSHPGQGFYGYTF.

The CDR3 nucleotides read TGTGCCAGCAGCGTGCGGACTGAAAAACTGTTTTTT. It specifies CASSVRTEKLFF. The chain couples TRBV13 to TRBJ1-4; no clear D gene. Germline V gene sequence: CDR1 PRHDT, CDR2 FYEKMQ (reference sequence). V lost 5 bases to trimming and J lost 7 bases, with 8 bases between them. The CDR3 covers 12 residues.